The rows below give T cell receptor beta chains drawn from one sample of a study of T-cell reconstitution after alpha-beta-depleted transplantation in children. TCRdb used MiXCR to reprocess the PCR reads, holding one entry per CDR3 protein. The sample lists 490,000 or so distinct CDR3 sequences; about an eighth were seen once. This specimen consisted of PBMCs from the stem cell graft donor, obtained from the stem cell graft. The receptors were sampled from a human donor who donated a stem cell graft to a child with combined immunodeficiency. The CDR3 runs from the conserved cysteine through the conserved F or W. A D gene is named only where the DNA matches it firmly. Size tells how often a clone was seen (once, few, many) or the class of an expanded clone, and some rows leave it out.

j_call v_call clone_size d_call cdr3_aa cdr3_nt
TRBJ1-1 TRBV12-3/TRBV12-4 many . CASSYLGGKTEAFF TGTGCCAGCAGTTATCTAGGGGGGAAGACTGAAGCTTTCTTT
TRBJ1-1 TRBV12-3/TRBV12-4 . . CASSRLQGSAEAFF TGTGCCAGCAGTCGACTCCAGGGTTCCGCTGAAGCTTTCTTT
TRBJ1-3 TRBV12-3/TRBV12-4 few . CAILDSSSRNTIYF TGTGCCATCCTGGACAGTTCGTCTCGGAACACCATATATTTT
TRBJ1-3 TRBV7-3 many . CASSPDSSGNTIYF TGTGCCAGCAGCCCTGACAGCTCTGGAAACACCATATATTTT
TRBJ2-6 TRBV4-3 few . CASSQELTGSSGANVLTF TGCGCCAGCAGCCAAGAGCTAACAGGGAGCTCTGGGGCCAACGTCCTGACTTTC
TRBJ2-3 TRBV11-2 . . CASSTTTVSDTQYF TGTGCCAGCAGTACCACGACAGTATCGGATACGCAGTATTTT
TRBJ2-4 TRBV29-1 many . CSYRAGNIQYF TGCAGCTATCGAGCGGGAAACATTCAGTACTTC
TRBJ2-3 TRBV12-3/TRBV12-4 many . CASRISSTDTQYF TGTGCCAGCAGGATCTCCAGCACAGATACGCAGTATTTT
TRBJ2-5 TRBV21-1 many . CASSTTGHHRTQYF TGTGCCAGCAGCACTACAGGGCACCATCGGACCCAGTACTTC
TRBJ2-2 TRBV6-2/TRBV6-3 few . CASSWMWAGELFF TGTGCCAGCAGTTGGATGTGGGCCGGGGAGCTGTTTTTT
TRBJ2-3 TRBV9 many . CASSLGAGETDTQYF TGTGCCAGCAGCTTGGGGGCGGGGGAAACAGATACGCAGTATTTT
TRBJ2-1 TRBV28 many . CASSFGRGFNEQFF TGTGCCAGCAGTTTCGGCAGGGGTTTCAATGAGCAGTTCTTC
TRBJ2-1 TRBV11-1 . TRBD1 CASSRPGTGGSSYNEQFF TGTGCCAGCAGCCGACCCGGGACAGGGGGCAGCTCCTACAATGAGCAGTTCTTC
TRBJ2-6 TRBV1 . . CTSSQFIAGGLAGANVLTF TGCACCAGCAGCCAATTCATAGCGGGGGGGCTCGCTGGGGCCAACGTCCTGACTTTC
TRBJ2-5 TRBV6-2/TRBV6-3 . . CASRPPPGHHSDNSGTQYF TGTGCCAGTCGCCCCCCCCCGGGACACCACAGTGACAATTCGGGGACCCAGTACTTC
TRBJ2-7 TRBV7-8 few . CASSPIPGRGSYEQYF TGTGCCAGCAGCCCAATCCCGGGGCGGGGCTCCTACGAGCAGTACTTC
TRBJ2-1 TRBV10-2 . . CASSDEPRGYNEQFF TGCGCCAGCAGTGACGAACCCCGGGGGTACAATGAGCAGTTCTTC
TRBJ2-1 TRBV19 many TRBD2 CASSPPAGAYNEQFF TGTGCCAGTAGCCCTCCGGCGGGGGCCTACAATGAGCAGTTCTTC
TRBJ2-1 TRBV7-9 many TRBD2 CASTWTSGVDKFF TGTGCCAGCACCTGGACTAGCGGGGTGGATAAGTTCTTC
TRBJ2-5 TRBV7-8 few . CASGPGRLGKTQYF TGTGCCAGCGGCCCGGGACGACTCGGGAAGACCCAGTACTTC
TRBJ2-4 TRBV10-3 . . CAISEPREGGNIQYF TGTGCCATCAGTGAACCAAGGGAAGGTGGAAACATTCAGTACTTC